This T cell receptor beta chain derives from a study of T cells in Graves' hyperthyroidism and ophthalmopathy. Germline CDR1 is MNHEY and CDR2 is SVGEGT. V lost 5 bases, J lost 1 base, and 13 bases lay in between. The CDR3 has 15 amino acids. Amplified TCR beta CDR3 regions derived from RNA transcripts. Researchers ran a first-round RT-PCR on the TCR CDR3 using the HTBI primer set. Each CDR3 protein is one row after TCRdb ran MiXCR on the multiplex PCR reads. The data hold around 600,000 distinct CDR3 sequences, with approximately 16% observed a single time. This chain links TRBV6-2 or TRBV6-3 with TRBJ2-3; possibly TRBD2 for D (6 bases). The TCR sequence derives from a woman aged 40 to 50 with Graves' ophthalmopathy. The sample comprised blood. CDR3 amino acids: CASSKRDFGTDTQYF. The CDR3 DNA reads TGTGCCAGCAGTAAACGGGACTTCGGCACAGATACGCAGTATTTT.